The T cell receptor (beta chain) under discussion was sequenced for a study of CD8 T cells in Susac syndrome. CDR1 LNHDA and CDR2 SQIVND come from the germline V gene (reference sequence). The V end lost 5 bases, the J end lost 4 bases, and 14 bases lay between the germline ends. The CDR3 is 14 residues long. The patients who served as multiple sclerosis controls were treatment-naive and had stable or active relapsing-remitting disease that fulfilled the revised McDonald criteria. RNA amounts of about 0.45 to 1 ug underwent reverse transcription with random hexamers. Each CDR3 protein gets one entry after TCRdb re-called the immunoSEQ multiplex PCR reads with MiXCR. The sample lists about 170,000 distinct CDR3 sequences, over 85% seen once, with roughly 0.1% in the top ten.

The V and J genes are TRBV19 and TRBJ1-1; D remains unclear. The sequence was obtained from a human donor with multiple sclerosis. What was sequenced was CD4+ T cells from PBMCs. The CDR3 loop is CASSVSWVGTEAFF. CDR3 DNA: TGTGCCAGTAGTGTCTCCTGGGTGGGCACTGAAGCTTTCTTT.